The 20 T cell receptor beta chains reported below all come from one sample, sequenced in a study of T cell clones after liver transplantation. Some clones are missing from TCRdb's copy, which holds only in-frame ones; the method was immunoSEQ multiplex PCR. The sample records roughly 74,000 clones, about four fifths being singletons. This specimen was CD4+ T cells from blood, taken before liver transplant. These receptors all come from a human donor who received a liver transplant.

V is TRBV6-1 and J is TRBJ1-4; possibly TRBD1 for D (6 bases). Per germline, CDR1 MNHNS and CDR2 SASEGT. The CDR3 extends over 15 amino acids. Trimming shortened V by 6 bases and J by 6 bases, and 17 bases separated the two germline ends. CDR3 coding DNA: TGTGCCAGCAGCCTTAACAGGGAATTACATGAAAAACTGTTTTTT. Encoded protein: CASSLNRELHEKLFF.

The V and J genes are TRBV7-2 and TRBJ2-5; 7 bases map to TRBD1. Germline CDR1 is SGHTA and CDR2 is FQGNSA. CDR3 length: 15 residues. V shed 5 bases and J 7 bases; nucleotides not matched to a gene: 13. DNA of the CDR3: TGTGCCAGCAGCCGCCTAGTAGGGGGCCCGCGGACCCAGTACTTC. It translates to CASSRLVGGPRTQYF.

V usage is TRBV18 and J usage is TRBJ1-3; no definite D call. With 2 bases removed from V and 0 bases from J, the gap between germline ends came to 11 bases. CDR3 length: 16 residues. Per the germline V gene, CDR1 is KGHSH and CDR2 is LQKENI. The CDR3 nucleotides read TGTGCCAGCTCACCAGGCACGGCTATCTCTGGAAACACCATATATTTT. Translation: CASSPGTAISGNTIYF.

This chain links TRBV25-1 with TRBJ1-2, with D possibly matching TRBD1 (6 bases). CDR1 MGHDK and CDR2 SYGVNS come from the germline V gene. CDR3 length: 14 amino acids. Trimming pared 2 bases from V and 3 bases from J, leaving 10 bases between. The CDR3 loop reads CASSEVGHDYGYTF. The CDR3 DNA reads TGTGCCAGCAGTGAAGTGGGACATGACTATGGCTACACCTTC.

This clone appeared a single time. The chain is built from TRBV27 and TRBJ1-5, with D possibly being TRBD1 (6 bases). Germline values: CDR1 MNHEY, CDR2 SMNVEV (reference sequence). CDR3 length: 14 amino acids. The V and J ends lost 5 bases and 7 bases respectively, with 15 bases between them. The CDR3 sequence is CASSMGHPLQPQHF. For the CDR3, the DNA is TGTGCCAGCAGTATGGGACACCCGTTGCAGCCCCAGCATTTT.

V usage is TRBV2 and J usage is TRBJ2-7; D gene uncertain. Trimming cost V 5 bases and J 2 bases, with 4 bases left between them. The CDR3 sequence is 11 residues long. The germline V gene has CDR1 SNHLY and CDR2 FYNNEI. In nucleotides, the CDR3 is TGTGCCAGCAGTACTACCTACGAGCAGTACTTC. Translating it yields CASSTTYEQYF.

The chain employs TRBV11-2 and TRBJ2-5, with D perhaps TRBD1 (5 bases). The CDR3 is made up of 14 amino acids. Germline-derived CDR1 and CDR2 are SGHAT and FQNNGV. V was pared by 1 base and J by 5 bases, with 11 bases between. CDR3 DNA sequence: TGTGCCAGCAGCTTAGGTTGGGGCGGCGAGACCCAGTACTTC. It translates to CASSLGWGGETQYF.

The V and J genes are TRBV28 and TRBJ1-1; TRBD1 matches at 8 bases. The length of the CDR3 is 14 residues. Germline V gene lookup returns CDR1 MDHEN and CDR2 SYDVKM. V gave up 6 bases and J gave up 5 bases; unmatched junction bases: 8. CDR3 DNA sequence: TGTGCCAGCAGAGTCTGGACAGGGCGGACTGAAGCTTTCTTT. Translation: CASRVWTGRTEAFF.

The rearrangement links TRBV27 to TRBJ2-7; 10 positions agree with TRBD1. CDR1 and CDR2 from the germline V gene are MNHEY and SMNVEV (reference sequence). The CDR3 covers 16 residues. V shed 6 bases, J shed 2 bases, and the junction held 10 bases outside the gene matches. DNA of the CDR3: TGTGCCAGCAGGCAATCTCCGGGACAGGGGCCCTACGAGCAGTACTTC. As protein: CASRQSPGQGPYEQYF.

This clone is medium-sized by share. The gene calls are TRBV7-9 and TRBJ2-1; D gene uncertain. The CDR3 loop spans 14 amino acids. Germline V gives CDR1 SEHNR, CDR2 FQNEAQ (reference sequence). The V and J ends lost 5 bases and 0 bases respectively, with 8 bases between them. Written as DNA, the CDR3 is TGTGCCAGCAGCAGCCATAGCTCCTACAATGAGCAGTTCTTC. Translated, it gives CASSSHSSYNEQFF.

This clone turned up a few times. The J gene is TRBJ2-7, the V gene TRBV28; a possible D gene is TRBD2 (7 bases). Trimming left V 8 bases short and J 6 bases short, with 17 bases between. Germline V gene data show CDR1 as MDHEN and CDR2 as SYDVKM. The CDR3 has 13 amino acids. CDR3 bases: TGTGCCAGCCGTCCGGGGGGCGGGATCGAGCAGTACTTC. This translates into CASRPGGGIEQYF.

This chain connects TRBV5-1 to TRBJ1-1; D gene uncertain. The ends were cut back, 5 bases at V and 0 bases at J, with 8 bases in the middle. Per germline, CDR1 SGHRS and CDR2 YFSETQ. CDR3 length equals 13 residues. The CDR3 sequence: CASRQYVNTEAFF. CDR3 in DNA: TGCGCCAGCAGACAGTACGTGAACACTGAAGCTTTCTTT.

This sequence joins TRBV10-2 and TRBJ1-3; 7 bases fit TRBD1. V was pared by 4 bases and J by 4 bases, with 16 bases of the junction left unmatched. Germline V gives CDR1 WSHSY, CDR2 SAAADI. The CDR3 length is 18 residues. CDR3 in amino acids: CASSGSGVPTGIGNTIYF. DNA of the CDR3: TGCGCCAGCAGTGGTTCGGGGGTCCCGACAGGGATAGGAAACACCATATATTTT.

This sequence joins TRBV7-2 and TRBJ1-1; D call uncertain. V shed 1 base and J shed 5 bases, with 8 bases lying between them. Germline V gene sequence: CDR1 SGHTA, CDR2 FQGNSA. The CDR3 is 13 amino acids. The CDR3 DNA sequence: TGTGCCAGCAGCTTAGAGGTTGGGACTGAAGCTTTCTTT. Its translation is CASSLEVGTEAFF.

The chain uses TRBV19 and TRBJ2-7; the D call may be TRBD1 or TRBD2 (6 bases each). Looked up from germline, CDR1 is LNHDA and CDR2 is SQIVND (reference sequence). The ends were cut back, 5 bases at V and 3 bases at J, with 23 bases in the middle. This CDR3 has 17 residues. The CDR3 loop is CASSPRWVGEGGYEQYF. In DNA form, the CDR3 reads TGTGCCAGTAGTCCCCGATGGGTCGGCGAGGGGGGCTACGAGCAGTACTTC.

This clone was observed a single time. The chain recombines TRBV28 with TRBJ1-1; 7 nucleotides line up with TRBD1. Germline V CDR1 and CDR2: MDHEN, SYDVKM. The J segment lost 7 bases and the V segment lost 7 bases, leaving 6 bases of the junction unmatched. The CDR3 covers 12 residues. This chain's CDR3 is CASTLWDSEAFF. The CDR3 region has the DNA TGTGCCAGCACTCTCTGGGACAGTGAAGCTTTCTTT.

This sequence joins TRBV9 and TRBJ2-1, with 9 bases lining up with TRBD2. CDR3 size: 18 residues. Germline CDR1 reads SGDLS; CDR2 reads YYNGEE. The V gene end was trimmed by 0 bases and the J gene end by 2 bases; junction bases not matched to a gene: 9. CDR3 sequence: CASSVGGSGSGAYNEQFF. In DNA, the CDR3 is TGTGCCAGCAGCGTAGGGGGTAGCGGGAGTGGCGCCTACAATGAGCAGTTCTTC.

The rearrangement links TRBV30 to TRBJ1-4, with 8 nucleotides matching TRBD1. The CDR3 length is 14 residues. CDR1 is GTSNPN, CDR2 SVGIG, per germline (reference sequence). Losses at the gene ends were 1 base for V and 7 bases for J; bases not matched to a gene: 5. This chain's CDR3 is CAWSAGRGREKLFF. The CDR3 coding sequence is TGTGCCTGGAGTGCCGGCAGGGGGCGTGAAAAACTGTTTTTT.

CDR3 DNA sequence: TGTGCCTGGACCGAACCGGGACAGGGGGGAGAAAAACTGTTTTTT. This translates into CAWTEPGQGGEKLFF. V usage is TRBV30 and J usage is TRBJ1-4, with 11 bases aligning to TRBD1. Germline V CDR1 and CDR2: GTSNPN, SVGIG (reference sequence). V was clipped by 4 bases and J by 8 bases; unmatched bases: 9. This CDR3 region has 15 residues.

V gene TRBV5-1 combines with J gene TRBJ1-4; possible D gene TRBD1, 5 bases. The V end was cut by 5 bases, the J end by 4 bases, with 6 bases between. The CDR3 is 12 residues long. Germline V lookup: CDR1 SGHRS, CDR2 YFSETQ. The CDR3 DNA is TGCGCCAGCAGGGGGGGTAATGAAAAACTGTTTTTT. It specifies CASRGGNEKLFF.